The T cell receptor (beta chain) under discussion was sequenced for a study of blood T cells in healthy people across ages. Sample-barcoded 5' priming and a J-beta primer mix drove a second PCR of about 6 to 12 cycles. TCRdb fed the 5' RACE reads into MiXCR, producing one record per CDR3 protein. The sample lists 710,000 or so distinct CDR3 sequences, roughly 30% occurring once. This clonotype was seen many times. Germline V gene lookup returns CDR1 DFQATT and CDR2 SNEGSKA (reference sequence). This CDR3 is 14 amino acids long. V was pared by 5 bases and J by 2 bases, with 13 bases between. Sequenced: blood. This TCR was sampled from a woman at least 80 years old in good health. The chain uses TRBV20-1 and TRBJ1-5; D may be TRBD1 (5 bases). In nucleotides, the CDR3 is TGCAGTGCTGGACGGGGCTTCGGCAATCAGCCCCAGCATTTT. Its translation is CSAGRGFGNQPQHF.